This TCR beta chain was sequenced for a study of human T cells and chemical hapten exposure. Study at large: Patients, chiefly female, had alopecia areata, totalis or universalis.

Documented time point: patch test 1, 2 weeks after DPC sensitization. Treatment defined: therapeutic diphenylcyclopropenone sensitization with weekly scalp DPC. Prior to each patch test being applied, blood was drawn. MiXCR, run by TCRdb on the RACE reads, gives a single entry per CDR3 protein. The sample has 370,000 or so distinct CDR3 sequences, 4.8% seen once. The CDR3 covers 14 residues. Trimming stripped 3 bases from V and 5 bases from J, with 8 bases between. Sequenced here: whole blood, sampled in connection with sensitization to the hapten diphenylcyclopropenone (DPC). This chain joins TRBV12-3 or TRBV12-4 and TRBJ1-6; the D is unclear. The receptor's source is a woman in her forties or fifties with alopecia areata. Some clones in this sample may be carry-over from other donors' samples. CDR3 in amino acids: CASSFGGHNSPLHF. The CDR3 coding sequence is TGTGCCAGCAGTTTCGGTGGCCATAATTCACCCCTCCACTTT.